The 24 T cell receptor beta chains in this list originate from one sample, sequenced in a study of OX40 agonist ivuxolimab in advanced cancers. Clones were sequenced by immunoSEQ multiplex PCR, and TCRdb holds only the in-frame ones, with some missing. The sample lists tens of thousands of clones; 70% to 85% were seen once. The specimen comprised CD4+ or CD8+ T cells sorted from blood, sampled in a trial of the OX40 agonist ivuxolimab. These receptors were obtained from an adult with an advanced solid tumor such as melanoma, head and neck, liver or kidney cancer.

The CDR3 here is CASSFSEGLSRGQYF. The CDR3 DNA sequence: TGTGCCAGCAGTTTCTCGGAGGGGTTAAGTCGAGGGCAGTACTTC. The genes are TRBV6-5 and TRBJ2-7; weak D call: TRBD2 (6 bases). Trimming cost V 4 bases and J 9 bases, with 22 bases left between them. The CDR3 length is 15 residues. Germline V gives CDR1 MNHEY, CDR2 SVGAGI.

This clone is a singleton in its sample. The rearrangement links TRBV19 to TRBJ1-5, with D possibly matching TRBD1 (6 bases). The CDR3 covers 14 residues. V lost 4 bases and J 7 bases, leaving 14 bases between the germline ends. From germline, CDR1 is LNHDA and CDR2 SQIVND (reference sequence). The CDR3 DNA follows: TGTGCCAGTAGTACGGGAGGGGGAGACCAGCCCCAGCATTTT. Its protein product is CASSTGGGDQPQHF.

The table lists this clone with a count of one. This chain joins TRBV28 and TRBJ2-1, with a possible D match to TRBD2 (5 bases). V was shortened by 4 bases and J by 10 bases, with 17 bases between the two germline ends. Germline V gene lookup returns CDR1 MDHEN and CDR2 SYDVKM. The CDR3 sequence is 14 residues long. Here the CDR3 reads CASSSSAGIGEQFF. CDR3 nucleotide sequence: TGTGCCAGCAGTTCCTCGGCGGGCATAGGAGAGCAGTTCTTC.

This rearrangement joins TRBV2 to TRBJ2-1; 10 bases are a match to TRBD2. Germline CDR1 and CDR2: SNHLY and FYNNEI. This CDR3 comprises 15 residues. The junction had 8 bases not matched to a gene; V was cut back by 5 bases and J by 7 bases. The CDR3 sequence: CASSYGSSGSNEQFF. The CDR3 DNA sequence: TGTGCCAGCAGTTACGGGTCTAGCGGGAGTAATGAGCAGTTCTTC.

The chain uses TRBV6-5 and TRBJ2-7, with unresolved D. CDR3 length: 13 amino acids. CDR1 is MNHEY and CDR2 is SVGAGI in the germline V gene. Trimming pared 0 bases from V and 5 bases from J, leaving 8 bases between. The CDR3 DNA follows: TGTGCCAGCAGTTACTCGGCGTACGACGAGCAGTACTTC. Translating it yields CASSYSAYDEQYF.

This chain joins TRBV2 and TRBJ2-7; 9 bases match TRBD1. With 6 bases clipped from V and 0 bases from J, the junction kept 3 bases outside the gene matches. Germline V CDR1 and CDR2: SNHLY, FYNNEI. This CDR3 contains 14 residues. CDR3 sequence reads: CASRDRGVSYEQYF. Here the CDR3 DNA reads TGTGCCAGCAGGGACAGGGGCGTCTCCTACGAGCAGTACTTC.

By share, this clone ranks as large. CDR3 in amino acids: CASSSGLQGEQYF. The CDR3 DNA is TGTGCCAGCAGTTCGGGACTCCAGGGCGAGCAGTACTTC. V and J are TRBV28 and TRBJ2-7, with D possibly matching TRBD2 (6 bases). The CDR3 contains 13 residues. In germline, CDR1 is MDHEN, CDR2 SYDVKM. V was cut by 4 bases and J by 6 bases, with 13 bases left in between.

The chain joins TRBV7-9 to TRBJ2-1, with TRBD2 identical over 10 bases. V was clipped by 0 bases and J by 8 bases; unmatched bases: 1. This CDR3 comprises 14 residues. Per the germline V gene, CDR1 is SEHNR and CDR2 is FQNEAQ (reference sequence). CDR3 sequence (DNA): TGTGCCAGCAGCTTAGCGCTAGCGGGGGATGAGCAGTTCTTC. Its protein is CASSLALAGDEQFF.

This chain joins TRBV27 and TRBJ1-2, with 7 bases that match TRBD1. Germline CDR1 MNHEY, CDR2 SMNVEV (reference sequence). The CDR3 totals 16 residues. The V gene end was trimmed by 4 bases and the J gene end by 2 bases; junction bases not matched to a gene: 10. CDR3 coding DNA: TGTGCCAGCAGTTGGTTTGCAGGGGGATCCAACTATGGCTACACCTTC. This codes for CASSWFAGGSNYGYTF.

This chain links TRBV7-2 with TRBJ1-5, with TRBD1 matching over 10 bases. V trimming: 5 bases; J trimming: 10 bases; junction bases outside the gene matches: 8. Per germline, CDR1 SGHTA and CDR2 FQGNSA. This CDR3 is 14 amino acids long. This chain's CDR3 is CASSRGQGVTPQHF. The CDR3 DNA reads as TGTGCCAGCAGCCGAGGACAGGGGGTCACACCCCAGCATTTT.

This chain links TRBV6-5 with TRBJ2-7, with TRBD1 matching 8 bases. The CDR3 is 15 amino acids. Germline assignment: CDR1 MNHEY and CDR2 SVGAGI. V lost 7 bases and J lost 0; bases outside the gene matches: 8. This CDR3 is CASTPGTGGSYEQYF. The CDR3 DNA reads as TGTGCCAGCACCCCCGGGACAGGCGGCTCCTACGAGCAGTACTTC.

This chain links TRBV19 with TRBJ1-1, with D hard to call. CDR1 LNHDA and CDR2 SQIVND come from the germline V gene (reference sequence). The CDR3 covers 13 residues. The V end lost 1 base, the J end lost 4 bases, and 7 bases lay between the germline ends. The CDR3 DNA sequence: TGTGCCAGTAGTATAGGCTTGGGCACTGAAGCTTTCTTT. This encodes CASSIGLGTEAFF.

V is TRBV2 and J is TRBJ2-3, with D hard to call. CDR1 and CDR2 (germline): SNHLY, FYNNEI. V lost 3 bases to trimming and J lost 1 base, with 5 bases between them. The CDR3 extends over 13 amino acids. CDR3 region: CASSDKGTDTQYF. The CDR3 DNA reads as TGTGCCAGCAGTGACAAGGGCACAGATACGCAGTATTTT.

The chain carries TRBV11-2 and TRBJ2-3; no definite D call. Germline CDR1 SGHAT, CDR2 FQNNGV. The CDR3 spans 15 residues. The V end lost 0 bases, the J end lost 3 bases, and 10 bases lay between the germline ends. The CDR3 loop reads CASSLENGPTDTQYF. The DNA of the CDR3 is TGTGCCAGCAGCTTAGAGAACGGCCCAACAGATACGCAGTATTTT.

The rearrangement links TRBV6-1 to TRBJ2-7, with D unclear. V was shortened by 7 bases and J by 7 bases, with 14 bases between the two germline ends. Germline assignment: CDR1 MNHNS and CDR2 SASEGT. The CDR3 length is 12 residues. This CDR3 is CASTRNRVEQYF. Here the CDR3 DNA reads TGTGCCAGCACCCGAAACCGGGTAGAGCAGTACTTC.

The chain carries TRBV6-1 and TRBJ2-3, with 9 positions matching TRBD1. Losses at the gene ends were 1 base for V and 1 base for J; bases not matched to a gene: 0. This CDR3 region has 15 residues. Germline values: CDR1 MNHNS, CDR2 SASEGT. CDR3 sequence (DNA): TGTGCCAGCAGTGAAGACAGGGGGCGCACAGATACGCAGTATTTT. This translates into CASSEDRGRTDTQYF.

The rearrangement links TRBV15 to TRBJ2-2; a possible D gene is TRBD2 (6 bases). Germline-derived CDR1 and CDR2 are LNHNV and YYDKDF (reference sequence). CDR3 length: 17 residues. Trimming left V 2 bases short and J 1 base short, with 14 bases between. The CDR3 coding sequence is TGTGCCACCAGCAGAAAAGATATGGGACTGAACACCGGGGAGCTGTTTTTT. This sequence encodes CATSRKDMGLNTGELFF.

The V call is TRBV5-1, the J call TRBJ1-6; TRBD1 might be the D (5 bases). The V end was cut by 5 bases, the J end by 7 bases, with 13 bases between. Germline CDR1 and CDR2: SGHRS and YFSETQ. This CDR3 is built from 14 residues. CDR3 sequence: CASRLQDGNSPLHF. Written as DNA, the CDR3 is TGCGCCAGCAGGCTACAGGACGGGAATTCACCCCTCCACTTT. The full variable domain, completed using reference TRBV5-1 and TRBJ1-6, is KAGVTQTPRYLIKTRGQQVTLSCSPISGHRSVSWYQQTPGQGLQFLFEYFSETQRNKGNFPGRFSGRQFSNSRSEMNVSTLELGDSALYLCASRLQDGNSPLHFGNGTRLTVT.

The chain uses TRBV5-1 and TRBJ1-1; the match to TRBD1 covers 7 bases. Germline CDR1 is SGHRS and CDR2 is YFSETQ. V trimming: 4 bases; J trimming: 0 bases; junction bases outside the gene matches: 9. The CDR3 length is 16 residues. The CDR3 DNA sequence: TGCGCCAGCAGCCTGAATCCGGGACAGATGAACACTGAAGCTTTCTTT. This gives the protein CASSLNPGQMNTEAFF.

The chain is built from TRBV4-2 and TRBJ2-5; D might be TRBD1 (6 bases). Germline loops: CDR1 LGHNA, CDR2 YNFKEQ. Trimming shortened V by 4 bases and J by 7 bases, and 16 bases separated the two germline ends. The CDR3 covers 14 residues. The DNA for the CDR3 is TGTGCCAGCAGCCCAGACAGGTCGGTGCCGACCCAGTACTTC. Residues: CASSPDRSVPTQYF.

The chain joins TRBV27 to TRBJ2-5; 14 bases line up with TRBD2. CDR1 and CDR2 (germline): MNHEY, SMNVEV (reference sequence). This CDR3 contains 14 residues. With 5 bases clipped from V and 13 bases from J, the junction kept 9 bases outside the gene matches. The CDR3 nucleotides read TGTGCCAGCAGTCCCCGGACTAGCGGGGGGTCCTGGTACTTC. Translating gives CASSPRTSGGSWYF.

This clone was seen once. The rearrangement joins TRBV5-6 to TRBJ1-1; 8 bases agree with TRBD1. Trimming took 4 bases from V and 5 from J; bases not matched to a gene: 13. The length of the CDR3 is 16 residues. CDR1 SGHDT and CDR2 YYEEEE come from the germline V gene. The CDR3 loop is CASSTGQGQRRTEAFF. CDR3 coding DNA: TGTGCCAGCAGCACCGGACAGGGTCAAAGGAGGACTGAAGCTTTCTTT.

The CDR3 reads CASSLTGQGVNTEAFF. The CDR3, as DNA: TGTGCCAGCAGCCTAACGGGACAGGGGGTCAACACTGAAGCTTTCTTT. J is TRBJ1-1 and V is TRBV4-2; 11 bases map to TRBD1. J lost 2 bases, V lost 4 bases, and 6 bases had no gene match. The V gene's germline CDR1 is LGHNA and CDR2 YNFKEQ. The CDR3 has 16 amino acids.

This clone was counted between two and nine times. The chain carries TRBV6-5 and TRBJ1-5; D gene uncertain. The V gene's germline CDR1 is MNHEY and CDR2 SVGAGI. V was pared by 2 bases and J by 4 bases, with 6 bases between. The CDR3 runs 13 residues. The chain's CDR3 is CASSYRDNQPQHF. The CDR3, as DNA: TGTGCCAGCAGTTACCGCGATAATCAGCCCCAGCATTTT.